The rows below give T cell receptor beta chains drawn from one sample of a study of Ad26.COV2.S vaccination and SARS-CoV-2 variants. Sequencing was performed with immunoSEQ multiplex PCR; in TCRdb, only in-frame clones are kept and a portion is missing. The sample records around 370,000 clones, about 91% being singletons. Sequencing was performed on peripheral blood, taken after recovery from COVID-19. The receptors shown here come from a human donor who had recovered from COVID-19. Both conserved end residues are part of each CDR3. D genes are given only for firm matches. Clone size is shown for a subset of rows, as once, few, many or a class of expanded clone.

cdr3_nt: TGCGCCAGCAGCTTGGACCCTAGCTCCTATAATTCACCCCTCCACTTT; cdr3_aa: CASSLDPSSYNSPLHF; j_call: TRBJ1-6; v_call: TRBV5-1; d_call: .; clone_size: .
cdr3_nt: TGTGCCAGCAGTTTACCGACAGTGTCCGGAAACACCATATATTTT; cdr3_aa: CASSLPTVSGNTIYF; j_call: TRBJ1-3; v_call: TRBV28; d_call: .; clone_size: .
cdr3_nt: TGTGCAAGTCGCTTTAGACCAGACAGGGGGCGCCACCACTATGGCTACACCTTC; cdr3_aa: CASRFRPDRGRHHYGYTF; j_call: TRBJ1-2; v_call: TRBV12-2; d_call: .; clone_size: .
cdr3_nt: TGTGCCAGTAGTATTCTCGGGTACTCCTACAATGAGCAGTTCTTC; cdr3_aa: CASSILGYSYNEQFF; j_call: TRBJ2-1; v_call: TRBV19; d_call: .; clone_size: .
cdr3_nt: TGCGCCAGCAGCTTGAGGCAAGAGACCCAGTACTTC; cdr3_aa: CASSLRQETQYF; j_call: TRBJ2-5; v_call: TRBV5-1; d_call: .; clone_size: .
cdr3_nt: TGTGCCAGCAGCCACTCTCGGGGGGCAACTAATGAAAAACTGTTTTTT; cdr3_aa: CASSHSRGATNEKLFF; j_call: TRBJ1-4; v_call: TRBV7-8; d_call: .; clone_size: .
cdr3_nt: TGTGCCAGTAGTACACACTCCGGGACTAGCGGAGCGGCTTCTACGCAGTATTTT; cdr3_aa: CASSTHSGTSGAASTQYF; j_call: TRBJ2-3; v_call: TRBV19; d_call: TRBD2; clone_size: .
cdr3_nt: TGTGCCAGCAGTTACTCTACCCCGCCAACTAATGAAAAACTGTTTTTT; cdr3_aa: CASSYSTPPTNEKLFF; j_call: TRBJ1-4; v_call: TRBV6-5; d_call: .; clone_size: once
cdr3_nt: TGCAGCGTTGAAGATTGGGCTAGCGGGGGAACAGATACGCAGTATTTT; cdr3_aa: CSVEDWASGGTDTQYF; j_call: TRBJ2-3; v_call: TRBV29-1; d_call: TRBD2; clone_size: .
cdr3_nt: TGTGCCAGCATCCAGCCGGGACTACCCTACAATGAGCAGTTCTTC; cdr3_aa: CASIQPGLPYNEQFF; j_call: TRBJ2-1; v_call: TRBV6-5; d_call: TRBD2; clone_size: .
cdr3_nt: TGTGCCAGCTCACCGGGACAGGTCGGCGGAACCCCTTATGGCTACACCTTC; cdr3_aa: CASSPGQVGGTPYGYTF; j_call: TRBJ1-2; v_call: TRBV18; d_call: TRBD1; clone_size: .
cdr3_nt: TGTGCCAGTCTAGCGGGGGGGCGGACAGATACGCAGTATTTT; cdr3_aa: CASLAGGRTDTQYF; j_call: TRBJ2-3; v_call: TRBV5-5; d_call: TRBD2; clone_size: .
cdr3_nt: TGTGCCAGCAGTGAGACAGCTATCAATCAGCCCCAGCATTTT; cdr3_aa: CASSETAINQPQHF; j_call: TRBJ1-5; v_call: TRBV6-1; d_call: .; clone_size: few
cdr3_nt: TGTGCCAGCAGCTTAAGTGTCGACAGGGGGGTCATGAACACTGAAGCTTTCTTT; cdr3_aa: CASSLSVDRGVMNTEAFF; j_call: TRBJ1-1; v_call: TRBV7-9; d_call: TRBD1; clone_size: .
cdr3_nt: TGTGCCAGCGGACTTCAGGGGCAAGGGTACTATGGCTACACCTTC; cdr3_aa: CASGLQGQGYYGYTF; j_call: TRBJ1-2; v_call: TRBV9; d_call: .; clone_size: .
cdr3_nt: TGCGCCAGCAGCCAAGCTCAGGGGACGCGCGAGCAGTACTTC; cdr3_aa: CASSQAQGTREQYF; j_call: TRBJ2-7; v_call: TRBV4-3; d_call: .; clone_size: .
cdr3_nt: TGCGCCAGCAGCTTGGTTACGACAGCCGAACCCTATGGCTACACCTTC; cdr3_aa: CASSLVTTAEPYGYTF; j_call: TRBJ1-2; v_call: TRBV5-1; d_call: .; clone_size: .
cdr3_nt: TGCGCCAGCAGCTTGCAGATACAAGAGACCCAGTACTTC; cdr3_aa: CASSLQIQETQYF; j_call: TRBJ2-5; v_call: TRBV5-1; d_call: .; clone_size: .
cdr3_nt: TGTGCCAGCAGTTTCCCGGGGAACACTGAAGCTTTCTTT; cdr3_aa: CASSFPGNTEAFF; j_call: TRBJ1-1; v_call: TRBV28; d_call: .; clone_size: .
cdr3_nt: TGTGCCAGCAGTCGAACTACTAGCGGGGCTACTAGCACAGATACGCAGTATTTT; cdr3_aa: CASSRTTSGATSTDTQYF; j_call: TRBJ2-3; v_call: TRBV6-6; d_call: TRBD2; clone_size: .
cdr3_nt: TGTGCCAGCAGTGAAGGAACAGTTAGCAATCAGCCCCAGCATTTT; cdr3_aa: CASSEGTVSNQPQHF; j_call: TRBJ1-5; v_call: TRBV6-1; d_call: .; clone_size: .
cdr3_nt: TGCGCCAGCAGCCAAGATCTGGCTAGCGGGGCGACAGATACGCAGTATTTT; cdr3_aa: CASSQDLASGATDTQYF; j_call: TRBJ2-3; v_call: TRBV4-1; d_call: TRBD2; clone_size: .
cdr3_nt: TGTGCCAGCAGCCAAGATTTGATGGAGAGGGGCTACACCTTC; cdr3_aa: CASSQDLMERGYTF; j_call: TRBJ1-2; v_call: TRBV3-1/TRBV3-2; d_call: .; clone_size: .
cdr3_nt: TGTGCCAGCAGCCAAGAGGGGGCGGGGGGCGTCCACGAGCAGTACTTC; cdr3_aa: CASSQEGAGGVHEQYF; j_call: TRBJ2-7; v_call: TRBV4-2; d_call: TRBD2; clone_size: .
cdr3_nt: TGTGCCAGTAGCCTCAGGGGGCCTGGGGCCAACGTCCTGACTTTC; cdr3_aa: CASSLRGPGANVLTF; j_call: TRBJ2-6; v_call: TRBV19; d_call: TRBD1; clone_size: .
cdr3_nt: TGCGCCAGCAGTGAAGGGGGTTCGGGACTTCAAAACATTCAGTACTTC; cdr3_aa: CASSEGGSGLQNIQYF; j_call: TRBJ2-4; v_call: TRBV10-2; d_call: .; clone_size: .
cdr3_nt: TGTGCCAGTAGTGCCGGGGGACAGGGGTGGAATGAGCAGTTCTTC; cdr3_aa: CASSAGGQGWNEQFF; j_call: TRBJ2-1; v_call: TRBV19; d_call: TRBD1; clone_size: .
cdr3_nt: TGTGCCACCAGTGAGAATAATCTAGCCAAAAACATTCAGTACTTC; cdr3_aa: CATSENNLAKNIQYF; j_call: TRBJ2-4; v_call: TRBV24-1; d_call: .; clone_size: .
cdr3_nt: TGCGCCAGCAGCCCCCAAGGCGGCGCCGATGTCATGAACACTGAAGCTTTCTTT; cdr3_aa: CASSPQGGADVMNTEAFF; j_call: TRBJ1-1; v_call: TRBV4-1; d_call: .; clone_size: .
cdr3_nt: TGTGCCAGTAGTTTCGAGAACCCAGGTCAGCCCCAGCATTTT; cdr3_aa: CASSFENPGQPQHF; j_call: TRBJ1-5; v_call: TRBV19; d_call: .; clone_size: .
cdr3_nt: TGTGCCAGCTCTCCGGGACAGGGGGACTACAATGAGCAGTTCTTC; cdr3_aa: CASSPGQGDYNEQFF; j_call: TRBJ2-1; v_call: TRBV18; d_call: TRBD1; clone_size: .